The clone carrying this T cell receptor (beta chain) was observed at least ten times. No antigen is known for it. The source of the sample is a study of early T cells in non-severe SARS-CoV-2 infection. The V and J ends lost 5 bases and 4 bases, in that order; junction bases with no gene match: 9. CDR3 length: 16 amino acids. Per the germline V gene, CDR1 is SGHAT and CDR2 is FQNNGV. Individual cDNA molecules each received unique molecular identifiers attached to them. In TCRdb, the 5' RACE reads were re-called with MiXCR into one record per CDR3 protein. The sample records about 17,000 distinct CDR3 sequences, around 6.1% being singletons. Study-level points and caveats: Matching against VDJdb likely underestimated virus-specific expansions, favoring anti-spike CD8.

This sequence was found in an adult who was a healthcare worker with PCR-confirmed SARS-CoV-2 infection or an uninfected control (not recorded which). The V call is TRBV11-2, the J call TRBJ2-3, with 10 bases aligning to TRBD2. Sequencing was performed on whole blood, taken at baseline. This CDR3 is CASSPMRAGGADTQYF. DNA for the CDR3: TGTGCCAGCAGCCCCATGAGAGCGGGGGGGGCAGATACGCAGTATTTT.